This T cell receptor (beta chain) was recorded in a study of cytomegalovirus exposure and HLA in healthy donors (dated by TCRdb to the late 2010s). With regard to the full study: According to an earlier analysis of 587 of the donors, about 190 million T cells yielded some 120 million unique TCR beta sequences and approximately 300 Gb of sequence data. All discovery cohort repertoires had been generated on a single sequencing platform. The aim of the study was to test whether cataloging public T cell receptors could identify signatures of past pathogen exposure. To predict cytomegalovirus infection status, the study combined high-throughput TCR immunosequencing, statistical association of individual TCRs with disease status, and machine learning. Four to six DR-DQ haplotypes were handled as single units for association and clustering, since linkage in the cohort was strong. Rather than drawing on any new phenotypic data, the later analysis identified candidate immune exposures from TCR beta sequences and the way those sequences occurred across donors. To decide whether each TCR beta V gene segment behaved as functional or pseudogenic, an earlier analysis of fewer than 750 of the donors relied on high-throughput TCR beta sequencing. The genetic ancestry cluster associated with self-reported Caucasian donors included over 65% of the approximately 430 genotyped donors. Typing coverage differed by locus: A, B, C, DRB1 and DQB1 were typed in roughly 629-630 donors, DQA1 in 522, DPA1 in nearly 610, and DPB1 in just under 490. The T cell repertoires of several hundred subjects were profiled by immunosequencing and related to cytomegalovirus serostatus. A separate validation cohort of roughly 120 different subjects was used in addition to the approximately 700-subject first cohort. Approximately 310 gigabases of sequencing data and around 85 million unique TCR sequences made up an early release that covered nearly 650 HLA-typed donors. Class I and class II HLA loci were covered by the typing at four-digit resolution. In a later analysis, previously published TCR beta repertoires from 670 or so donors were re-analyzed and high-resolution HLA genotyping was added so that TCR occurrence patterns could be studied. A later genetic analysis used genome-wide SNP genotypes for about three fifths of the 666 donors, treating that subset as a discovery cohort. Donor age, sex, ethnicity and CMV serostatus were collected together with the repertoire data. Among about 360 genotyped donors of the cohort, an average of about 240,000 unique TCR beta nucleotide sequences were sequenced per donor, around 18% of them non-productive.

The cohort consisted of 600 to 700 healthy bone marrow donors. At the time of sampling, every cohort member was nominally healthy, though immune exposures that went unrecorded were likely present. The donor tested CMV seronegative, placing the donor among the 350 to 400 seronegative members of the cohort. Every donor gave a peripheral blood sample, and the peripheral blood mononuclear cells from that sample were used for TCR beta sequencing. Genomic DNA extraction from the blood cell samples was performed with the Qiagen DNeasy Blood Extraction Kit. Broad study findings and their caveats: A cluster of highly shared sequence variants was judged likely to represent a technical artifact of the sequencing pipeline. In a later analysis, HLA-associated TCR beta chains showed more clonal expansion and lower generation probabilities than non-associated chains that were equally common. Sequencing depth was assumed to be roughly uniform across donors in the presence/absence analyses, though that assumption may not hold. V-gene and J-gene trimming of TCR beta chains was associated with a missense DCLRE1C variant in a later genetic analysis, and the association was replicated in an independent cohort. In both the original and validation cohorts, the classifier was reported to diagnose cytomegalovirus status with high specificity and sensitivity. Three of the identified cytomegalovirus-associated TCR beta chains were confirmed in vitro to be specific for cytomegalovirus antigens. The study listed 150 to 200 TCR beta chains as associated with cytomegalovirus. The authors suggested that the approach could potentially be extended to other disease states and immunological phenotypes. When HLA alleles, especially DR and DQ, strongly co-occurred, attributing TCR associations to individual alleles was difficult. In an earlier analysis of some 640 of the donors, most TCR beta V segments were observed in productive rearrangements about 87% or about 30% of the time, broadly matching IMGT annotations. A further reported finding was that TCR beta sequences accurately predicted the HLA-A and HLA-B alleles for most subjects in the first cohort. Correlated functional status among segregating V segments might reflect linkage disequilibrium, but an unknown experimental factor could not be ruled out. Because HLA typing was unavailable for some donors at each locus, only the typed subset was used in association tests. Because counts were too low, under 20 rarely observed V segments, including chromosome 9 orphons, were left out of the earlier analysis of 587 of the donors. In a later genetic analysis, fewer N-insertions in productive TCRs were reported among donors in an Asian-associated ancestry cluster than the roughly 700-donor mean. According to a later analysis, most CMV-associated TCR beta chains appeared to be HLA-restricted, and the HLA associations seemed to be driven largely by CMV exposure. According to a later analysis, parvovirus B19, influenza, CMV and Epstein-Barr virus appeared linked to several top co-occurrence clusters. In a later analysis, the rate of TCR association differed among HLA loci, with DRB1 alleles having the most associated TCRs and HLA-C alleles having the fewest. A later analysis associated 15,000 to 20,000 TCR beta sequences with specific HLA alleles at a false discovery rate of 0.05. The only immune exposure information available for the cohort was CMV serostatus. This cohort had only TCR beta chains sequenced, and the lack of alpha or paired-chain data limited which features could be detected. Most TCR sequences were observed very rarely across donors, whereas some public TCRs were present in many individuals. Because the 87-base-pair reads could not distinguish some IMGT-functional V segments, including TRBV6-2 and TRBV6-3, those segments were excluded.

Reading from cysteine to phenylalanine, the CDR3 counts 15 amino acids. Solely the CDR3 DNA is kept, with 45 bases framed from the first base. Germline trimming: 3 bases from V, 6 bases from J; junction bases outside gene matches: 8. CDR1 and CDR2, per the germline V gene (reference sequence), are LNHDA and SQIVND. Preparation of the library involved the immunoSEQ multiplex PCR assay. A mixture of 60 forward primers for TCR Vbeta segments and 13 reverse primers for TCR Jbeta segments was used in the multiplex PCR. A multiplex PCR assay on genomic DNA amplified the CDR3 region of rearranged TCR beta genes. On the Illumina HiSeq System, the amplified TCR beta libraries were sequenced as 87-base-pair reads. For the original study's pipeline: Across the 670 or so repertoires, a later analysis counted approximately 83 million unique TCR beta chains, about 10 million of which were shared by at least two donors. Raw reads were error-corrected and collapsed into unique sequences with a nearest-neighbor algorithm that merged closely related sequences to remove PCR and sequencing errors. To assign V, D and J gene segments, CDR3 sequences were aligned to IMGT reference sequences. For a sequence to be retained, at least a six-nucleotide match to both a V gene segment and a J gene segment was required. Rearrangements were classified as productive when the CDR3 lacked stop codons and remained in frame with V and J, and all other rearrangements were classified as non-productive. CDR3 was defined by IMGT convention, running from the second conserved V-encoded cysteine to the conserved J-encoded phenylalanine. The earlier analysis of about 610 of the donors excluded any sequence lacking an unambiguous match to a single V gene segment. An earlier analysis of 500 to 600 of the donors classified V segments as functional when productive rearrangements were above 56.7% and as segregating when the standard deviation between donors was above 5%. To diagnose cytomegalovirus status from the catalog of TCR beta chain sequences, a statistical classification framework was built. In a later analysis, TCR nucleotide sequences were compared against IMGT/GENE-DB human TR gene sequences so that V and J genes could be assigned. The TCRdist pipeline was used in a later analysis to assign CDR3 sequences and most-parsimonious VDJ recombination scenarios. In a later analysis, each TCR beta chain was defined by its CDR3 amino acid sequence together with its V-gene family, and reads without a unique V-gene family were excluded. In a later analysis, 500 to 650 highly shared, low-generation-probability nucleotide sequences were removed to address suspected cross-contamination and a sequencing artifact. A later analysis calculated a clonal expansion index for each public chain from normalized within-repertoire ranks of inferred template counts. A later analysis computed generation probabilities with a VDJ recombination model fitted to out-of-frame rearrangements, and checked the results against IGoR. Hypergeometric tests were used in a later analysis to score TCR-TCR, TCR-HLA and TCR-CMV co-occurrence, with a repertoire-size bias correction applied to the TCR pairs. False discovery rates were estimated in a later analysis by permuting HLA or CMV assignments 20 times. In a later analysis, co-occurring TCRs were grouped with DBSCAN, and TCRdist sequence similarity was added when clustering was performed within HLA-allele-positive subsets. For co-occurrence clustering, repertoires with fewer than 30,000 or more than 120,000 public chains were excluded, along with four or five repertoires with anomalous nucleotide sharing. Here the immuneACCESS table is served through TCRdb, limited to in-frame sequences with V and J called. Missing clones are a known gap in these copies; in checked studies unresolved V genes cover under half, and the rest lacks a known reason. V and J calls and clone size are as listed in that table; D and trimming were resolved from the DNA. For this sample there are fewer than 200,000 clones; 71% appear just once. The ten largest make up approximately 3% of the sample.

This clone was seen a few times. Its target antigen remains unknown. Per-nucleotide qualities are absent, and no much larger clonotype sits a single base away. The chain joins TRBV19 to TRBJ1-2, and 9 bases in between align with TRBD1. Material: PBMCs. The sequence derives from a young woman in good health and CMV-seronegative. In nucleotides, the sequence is TGTGCCAGTAGTATGGGGGACAGGGCATTAAATGGCTACACCTTC. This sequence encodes CASSMGDRALNGYTF. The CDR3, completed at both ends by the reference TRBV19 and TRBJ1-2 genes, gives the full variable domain DGGITQSPKYLFRKEGQNVTLSCEQNLNHDAMYWYRQDPGQGLRLIYYSQIVNDFQKGDIAEGYSVSREKKESFPLTVTSAQKNPTAFYLCASSMGDRALNGYTFGSGTRLTVV.